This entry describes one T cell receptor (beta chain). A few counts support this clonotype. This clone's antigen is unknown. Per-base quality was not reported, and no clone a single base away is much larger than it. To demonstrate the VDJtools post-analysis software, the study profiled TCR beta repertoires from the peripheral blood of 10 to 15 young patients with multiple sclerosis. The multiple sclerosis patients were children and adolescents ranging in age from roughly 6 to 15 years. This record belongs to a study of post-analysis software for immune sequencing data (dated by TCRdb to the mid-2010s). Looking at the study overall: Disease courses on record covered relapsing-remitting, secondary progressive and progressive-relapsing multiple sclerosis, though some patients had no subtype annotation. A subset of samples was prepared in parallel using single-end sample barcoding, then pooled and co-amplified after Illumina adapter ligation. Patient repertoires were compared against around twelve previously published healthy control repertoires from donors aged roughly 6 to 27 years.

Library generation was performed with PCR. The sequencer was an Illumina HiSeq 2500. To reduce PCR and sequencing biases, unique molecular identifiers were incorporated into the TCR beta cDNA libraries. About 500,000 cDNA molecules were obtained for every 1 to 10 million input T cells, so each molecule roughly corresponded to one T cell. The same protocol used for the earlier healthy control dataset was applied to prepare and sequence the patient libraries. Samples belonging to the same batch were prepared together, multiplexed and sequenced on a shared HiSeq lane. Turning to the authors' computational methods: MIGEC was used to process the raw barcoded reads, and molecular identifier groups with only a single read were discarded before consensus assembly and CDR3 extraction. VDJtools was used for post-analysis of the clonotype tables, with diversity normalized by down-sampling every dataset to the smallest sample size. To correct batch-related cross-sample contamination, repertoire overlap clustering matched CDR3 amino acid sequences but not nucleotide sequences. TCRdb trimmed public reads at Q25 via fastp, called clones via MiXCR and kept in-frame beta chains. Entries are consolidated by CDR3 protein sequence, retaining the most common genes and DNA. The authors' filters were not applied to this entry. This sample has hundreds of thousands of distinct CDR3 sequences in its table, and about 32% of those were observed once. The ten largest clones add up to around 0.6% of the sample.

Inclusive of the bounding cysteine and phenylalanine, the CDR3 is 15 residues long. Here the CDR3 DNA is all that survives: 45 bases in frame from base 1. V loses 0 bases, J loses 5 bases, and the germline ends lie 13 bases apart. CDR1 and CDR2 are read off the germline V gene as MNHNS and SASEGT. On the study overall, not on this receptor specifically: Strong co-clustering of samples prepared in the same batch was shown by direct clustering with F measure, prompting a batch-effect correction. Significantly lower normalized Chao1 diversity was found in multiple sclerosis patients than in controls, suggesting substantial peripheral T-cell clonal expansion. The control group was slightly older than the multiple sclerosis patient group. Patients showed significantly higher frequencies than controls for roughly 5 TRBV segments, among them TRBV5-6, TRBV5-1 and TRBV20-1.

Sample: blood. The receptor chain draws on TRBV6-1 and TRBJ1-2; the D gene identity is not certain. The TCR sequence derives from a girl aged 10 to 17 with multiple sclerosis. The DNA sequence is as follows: TGTGCCAGCAGTGAAGCGCGGATATGGGCGTATGGCTACACCTTC. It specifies CASSEARIWAYGYTF.